This TCR beta chain originates from a study of identical twins. Study-level findings and limits: Researchers caution that invariant MAIT and iNKT cells could partly confound zero-insertion analyses. Models underpredicted monozygotic twin sharing of out-of-frame TCR alpha.

As regards this clonotype: Its specificity is unknown.

Template switching created a universal primer site, and the cDNA included unique molecular identifiers. TCRdb recomputed calls from the 5' RACE reads with MiXCR, one row per CDR3 protein. The sample carries around 280,000 distinct CDR3 sequences, about 8.1% recorded once. The germline CDR1 and CDR2 sequences are MNHEY and SVGEGT. Between the trimmed V and J ends, which lost 0 bases and 2 bases, there was a span of 10 bases. The CDR3 has 15 amino acids. This sample also appeared in a second study, on yellow fever vaccine responses in identical twins.

This clonotype originated in a woman aged 18-29 years in good health. Specimen: memory (CD45RO+) T cells sorted from blood. This sequence joins TRBV6-2 or TRBV6-3 and TRBJ2-5; D remains unclear. The CDR3 DNA is TGTGCCAGCAGTTACTCGTGGACCTTGCAAGAGACCCAGTACTTC. Translation: CASSYSWTLQETQYF.